Sequencing of this TCR beta chain was carried out in a study of molecular identifiers for immune sequencing clone quantification. This clonotype was seen only a few times. What it binds is unknown. The CDR3 is 15 residues long. The germline V gene encodes CDR1 MDHEN and CDR2 SYDVKM. V lost 4 bases to trimming and J lost 1 base; unmatched junction nucleotides: 7. Study-wide findings and caveats: Investigators reportedly could detect spiked Jurkat TCR RNA from one cell among over 900,000 naive cells. Over 98% of effector molecules, but under 1% in naive cells, were held by clones with more than 20 RNA copies.

Library preparation followed earlier protocols using designated TCR primers. TCRdb reprocessed the PCR reads with MiXCR, giving one entry per CDR3 protein. The sample gives about 510,000 distinct CDR3 sequences, about 22% of which show up once; 0.7% to 1% is in the top ten. This clonotype was obtained from a human donor in good health. Some libraries in this study had Jurkat cell RNA spiked in. The sequencing sample was made of naive CD8+ T cells from blood, with Jurkat cell RNA spiked in. Subset reported: FACS-sorted CD8+CD4-CCR7+CD45RA+ naive T cells. The chain is built from TRBV28 and TRBJ2-7; 7 nucleotides match TRBD1. CDR3 loop: CASSSYGTASYEQYF. In DNA form, the CDR3 reads TGTGCCAGCAGTTCTTACGGGACAGCTTCCTACGAGCAGTACTTC.